This T cell receptor (beta chain) was captured by sequencing in a study of beta chain features in type 1 diabetes. V lost 1 base to trimming and J lost 7 bases, with 17 bases between them. The CDR3 covers 16 residues. Germline loops: CDR1 SNHLY, CDR2 FYNNEI. Sequencing targeted expressed TCRB transcripts, as all isolated RNA had been reverse transcribed. The protocol was immunoSEQ multiplex PCR, while the TCRdb copy is restricted to in-frame clones and leaves out a portion. The table records around 340,000 clones, under 8.5% of them present only once. This clone was recorded at least ten times. This may come from a read error, since a much larger clone is one base off. Other DNA sequences in the same sample also yield this CDR3.

The receptor was isolated from a woman aged 18-29 years in good health. Sequenced material: central memory CD4+ T cells from blood. The V call is TRBV2, the J call TRBJ2-4; maybe TRBD1 (6 bases). The CDR3 region is CASSEGLGRGWNIQYF. For the CDR3, the DNA is TGTGCCAGCAGTGAAGGGCTCGGCAGGGGTTGGAACATTCAGTACTTC. The variable domain in full, with the rest retrieved from reference TRBV2 and TRBJ2-4, is EPEVTQTPSHQVTQMGQEVILRCVPISNHLYFYWYRQILGQKVEFLVSFYNNEISEKSEIFDDQFSVERPDGSNFTLKIRSTKLEDSAMYFCASSEGLGRGWNIQYFGAGTRLSVL.